The entry that follows covers one TCR beta chain sequence. The antigen is not known. These data come from a study of Ad26.COV2.S vaccination and SARS-CoV-2 variants. Study background: Ad26.COV2.S given intramuscularly, once or twice 56 days apart.

Overall study findings and caveats: Placebo recipients trailed vaccine recipients in spike-specific TCR breadth.

The CDR3 sequence is 15 residues long. Trimming shortened V by 3 bases and J by 4 bases, and 15 bases separated the two germline ends. The V gene's germline CDR1 is KGHSH and CDR2 LQKENI. Treatment denoted: around 19 received Ad26.COV2.S at low or high dose, single or two shots; several received placebo; per-sample allocation not given. Collection of the samples took place on day 63 after the first injection of vaccine or placebo. The administered vaccine (an Ad26 vector) expressed Wuhan-strain SARS-CoV-2 spike. TCRdb's copy holds only in-frame clones and misses some; the assay was immunoSEQ multiplex PCR. The sample records roughly 390,000 clones, roughly nine tenths being singletons.

The TCR originated in a person between 18 and 65 years old who received the Ad26.COV2.S COVID-19 vaccine or a placebo. Material: peripheral blood, obtained in a trial of Ad26.COV2.S vaccine versus placebo. The chain recombines TRBV18 with TRBJ1-2; TRBD1 is a possible D gene (5 bases). CDR3 nucleotides: TGTGCCAGCTCACCCGACTTAGGGGACGCCTATGGCTACACCTTC. Protein product: CASSPDLGDAYGYTF.